Listed below are T cell receptor beta chains from one sample, sequenced in a study of shared clonotypes between healthy human individuals. The protocol was immunoSEQ multiplex PCR, while the TCRdb copy is restricted to in-frame clones and leaves out a portion. The sample shows approximately 2.5 million clones, over 85% of them seen only once. The specimen was naive CD4+ T cells from PBMCs. These receptors came from a man between 18 and 29 years old in good health. Some clones in this sample may be carry-over from other donors' samples. The CDR3 runs from the conserved cysteine through the conserved F or W. A D gene is named only where the DNA matches it firmly. A row's size may be missing; if present it is once, few, many or a size class.

TRBV10-3,TRBJ2-3,NA,NA,CAISAVQTRADTQYF,TGTGCCATCAGTGCCGTTCAGACCCGTGCAGATACGCAGTATTTT
TRBV4-2,TRBJ2-1,NA,NA,CASSQDLGAYNEQFF,TGTGCCAGCAGCCAAGACCTAGGGGCTTACAATGAGCAGTTCTTC
TRBV28,TRBJ1-1,NA,NA,CASRAPPGWVAFF,TGTGCCAGCAGAGCGCCCCCAGGGTGGGTAGCTTTCTTT
TRBV30,TRBJ2-7,NA,NA,CAWTAGAREQYF,TGTGCCTGGACCGCAGGGGCGAGGGAGCAGTACTTC
TRBV28,TRBJ1-6,NA,NA,CASSSDRNSPLHF,TGTGCCAGCAGTTCGGACAGAAATTCACCCCTCCACTTT
TRBV5-6,TRBJ2-1,once,TRBD2,CASSSQGLAGNEQFF,TGTGCCAGCAGCTCACAGGGACTAGCGGGGAATGAGCAGTTCTTC
TRBV19,TRBJ2-1,NA,NA,CASGGGALLHEQFF,TGTGCCAGTGGAGGGGGGGCCCTCCTACATGAGCAGTTCTTC
TRBV28,TRBJ2-7,NA,TRBD2,CASAGGVTAYEQYF,TGTGCCAGTGCGGGGGGGGTAACAGCCTACGAGCAGTACTTC
TRBV11-2,TRBJ2-7,NA,NA,CASSRDGDEQYF,TGTGCCAGCAGTCGAGACGGAGACGAGCAGTACTTC
TRBV2,TRBJ2-4,NA,NA,CASSEGWPGENIQYF,TGTGCCAGCAGTGAAGGTTGGCCGGGAGAAAACATTCAGTACTTC
TRBV28,TRBJ2-3,NA,NA,CASSLSSITDTQYF,TGTGCCAGCAGTTTAAGTTCGATCACAGATACGCAGTATTTT
TRBV5-4,TRBJ2-2,once,TRBD2,CASSGGTSGRAKTGELFF,TGTGCCAGCAGCGGAGGGACTAGCGGGAGGGCCAAAACCGGGGAGCTGTTTTTT
TRBV28,TRBJ1-5,NA,NA,CASSLITGNNQPQHF,TGTGCCAGCAGTTTGATCACAGGGAACAATCAGCCCCAGCATTTT
TRBV6-5,TRBJ1-3,NA,NA,CASSYWRAGNTIYF,TGTGCCAGCAGTTACTGGCGGGCTGGAAACACCATATATTTT
TRBV5-6,TRBJ2-1,NA,TRBD2,CASRRLAEPRNEQFF,TGTGCCAGCAGGAGACTAGCGGAACCACGAAATGAGCAGTTCTTC
TRBV10-3,TRBJ1-4,NA,NA,CAISERGEEEKLFF,TGTGCCATCAGTGAGAGGGGGGAAGAAGAAAAACTGTTTTTT
TRBV30,TRBJ2-7,NA,NA,CAWSGEVAYYEQYF,TGTGCCTGGAGCGGAGAAGTAGCATACTACGAGCAGTACTTC
TRBV5-1,TRBJ2-7,NA,NA,CASSLGELTSEQYF,TGCGCCAGCAGCTTGGGGGAGTTGACTAGCGAGCAGTACTTC
TRBV5-1,TRBJ2-3,NA,NA,CASTSDRRTDTQYF,TGCGCCAGCACCTCGGACCGCCGCACAGATACGCAGTATTTT
TRBV27,TRBJ2-2,NA,TRBD2,CASRPAGGANTGELFF,TGTGCCAGCAGGCCCGCTGGGGGGGCGAACACCGGGGAGCTGTTTTTT
TRBV5-1,TRBJ2-7,NA,NA,CASSPRVSSYEQYF,TGCGCCAGCAGCCCGCGTGTGAGCTCCTACGAGCAGTACTTC
TRBV28,TRBJ2-3,NA,NA,CASKLTSTDTQYF,TGTGCCAGCAAACTAACTAGCACAGATACGCAGTATTTT
TRBV12-5,TRBJ2-5,NA,NA,CASGNSRASETQYF,TGTGCTAGTGGCAACTCGAGGGCATCAGAGACCCAGTACTTC
TRBV7-9,TRBJ1-3,once,NA,CASSLSSGNTIYF,TGTGCCAGCAGCTTATCGTCTGGAAACACCATATATTTT
TRBV29-1,TRBJ1-1,NA,TRBD1,CSVRTGKDTEAFF,TGCAGCGTACGGACAGGGAAGGACACTGAAGCTTTCTTT
TRBV5-4,TRBJ2-7,NA,TRBD1,CASSLNSGTDTYEQYF,TGTGCCAGCAGCTTGAATTCCGGGACAGATACCTACGAGCAGTACTTC
TRBV11-1,TRBJ2-5,NA,NA,CASSFGQKIPETQYF,TGTGCCAGCAGCTTTGGACAGAAAATCCCAGAGACCCAGTACTTC
TRBV11-3,TRBJ2-5,once,NA,CASSQGAETQYF,TGTGCCAGCAGCCAAGGGGCGGAGACCCAGTACTTC
TRBV5-6,TRBJ1-5,NA,NA,CASSRSGARQPQHF,TGTGCCAGCAGCCGATCAGGGGCCCGTCAGCCCCAGCATTTT
TRBV28,TRBJ1-3,NA,NA,CASTPPGAGNTIYF,TGTGCCAGCACACCACCAGGCGCTGGAAACACCATATATTTT
TRBV10-3,TRBJ2-1,NA,TRBD2,CATTDGSGRGEQFF,TGTGCCACCACCGATGGTAGCGGGAGAGGTGAGCAGTTCTTC
TRBV7-3,TRBJ2-3,once,TRBD2,CASSLSSASGSPTDTQYF,TGTGCCAGCAGCTTAAGTTCGGCTAGCGGGAGCCCGACAGATACGCAGTATTTT
TRBV14,TRBJ2-7,NA,NA,CASSQGRDSISYEQYF,TGTGCCAGCAGCCAAGGGCGGGACAGCATATCCTACGAGCAGTACTTC
TRBV6-1,TRBJ2-1,NA,NA,CGSGKVNYNEQFF,TGTGGAAGCGGAAAGGTGAATTACAATGAGCAGTTCTTC
TRBV5-5,TRBJ2-3,NA,NA,CASSFSYRESSATDTQYF,TGTGCCAGCAGCTTTTCTTATAGGGAGAGTAGTGCCACAGATACGCAGTATTTT
TRBV5-1,TRBJ2-3,NA,TRBD2,CASSWVAGEGADTQYF,TGCGCCAGCAGCTGGGTAGCGGGAGAAGGGGCAGATACGCAGTATTTT
TRBV5-3,TRBJ2-5,NA,NA,CARRLGTGQETQYF,TGTGCCAGAAGGCTTGGGACGGGCCAAGAGACCCAGTACTTC
TRBV27,TRBJ2-7,NA,TRBD2,CASSPTSPGLASEQYF,TGTGCCAGCAGTCCCACCTCTCCGGGACTAGCATCCGAGCAGTACTTC
TRBV11-2,TRBJ2-7,NA,NA,CASSRRDSYEQYF,TGTGCCAGCAGCCGGAGGGACAGTTACGAGCAGTACTTC
TRBV15,TRBJ1-2,NA,TRBD1,CATSRDGPGTGGSYGYTF,TGTGCCACCAGCAGAGATGGGCCTGGGACAGGGGGGTCCTATGGCTACACCTTC
TRBV11-3,TRBJ1-3,once,NA,CASSSGQGYSGNTIYF,TGTGCCAGCAGCTCCGGGCAGGGATACTCTGGAAACACCATATATTTT
TRBV9,TRBJ1-3,NA,NA,CASSALTRVGNTIYF,TGTGCCAGCAGCGCGTTAACACGGGTCGGAAACACCATATATTTT
TRBV7-2,TRBJ2-6,NA,NA,CASSLMFSGANVLTF,TGTGCCAGCAGCTTAATGTTCTCTGGGGCCAACGTCCTGACTTTC
TRBV28,TRBJ2-2,NA,TRBD2,CASRKGLAGAGELFF,TGTGCCAGCAGAAAGGGACTAGCGGGAGCCGGGGAGCTGTTTTTT
TRBV11-2,TRBJ2-7,once,NA,CASSWKLGITSSYEQYF,TGTGCCAGCAGCTGGAAACTCGGCATTACAAGCTCCTACGAGCAGTACTTC
TRBV11-2,TRBJ1-1,NA,NA,CASSLLGRTEAFF,TGTGCCAGCAGCTTACTTGGGCGGACTGAAGCTTTCTTT
TRBV5-1,TRBJ2-1,NA,TRBD2,CASSPWVGGSSYNEQFF,TGCGCCAGCAGCCCATGGGTGGGCGGGAGCTCCTACAATGAGCAGTTCTTC
TRBV19,TRBJ2-3,NA,TRBD1,CASSRLPGQSTDTQYF,TGTGCCAGTAGTCGATTACCGGGACAGTCCACAGATACGCAGTATTTT
TRBV4-3,TRBJ2-7,NA,NA,CASSQDRGSEQYF,TGCGCCAGCAGCCAAGATCGAGGCTCGGAGCAGTACTTC
TRBV7-9,TRBJ1-1,NA,TRBD1,CASSLRQGNPTEAFF,TGTGCCAGCAGCCTCAGACAGGGAAACCCAACTGAAGCTTTCTTT
TRBV30,TRBJ1-5,NA,NA,CAWSTGIGNQPQHF,TGTGCCTGGAGTACCGGGATTGGCAATCAGCCCCAGCATTTT
TRBV5-1,TRBJ2-2,NA,TRBD2,CASSLGGGPGELFF,TGCGCCAGCAGCTTGGGCGGGGGGCCCGGGGAGCTGTTTTTT
TRBV9,TRBJ1-2,NA,NA,CASSVGLYGYTF,TGTGCCAGCAGCGTAGGGCTCTATGGCTACACCTTC
TRBV19,TRBJ2-2,NA,NA,CASKPSAGELFF,TGTGCCAGTAAACCGTCCGCCGGGGAGCTGTTTTTT
TRBV14,TRBJ2-7,NA,NA,CASSQDRFYEQYF,TGTGCCAGCAGCCAAGACAGATTCTACGAGCAGTACTTC
TRBV29-1,TRBJ2-5,NA,NA,CSVHVDRNQETQYF,TGCAGCGTCCACGTGGACCGAAACCAAGAGACCCAGTACTTC
TRBV23-1,TRBJ2-7,NA,NA,CASSQVGHSYEQYF,TGCGCCAGCAGTCAAGTTGGACATAGCTACGAGCAGTACTTC
TRBV6-5,TRBJ1-2,NA,TRBD1,CASSRSGQGFYGYTF,TGTGCCAGCAGCCGATCGGGACAGGGGTTCTATGGCTACACCTTC
TRBV28,TRBJ2-3,NA,TRBD2,CASTRTSGSRGTDTQYF,TGTGCCAGCACCCGAACTAGCGGGAGCAGGGGCACAGATACGCAGTATTTT
TRBV6-5,TRBJ1-2,NA,NA,CASSYGVGYGYTF,TGTGCCAGCAGTTATGGGGTGGGCTATGGCTACACCTTC